This T cell receptor (beta chain) originates from a study of cytomegalovirus exposure and HLA in healthy donors. Study-wide results and limits: According to the study, around 180 TCR beta chains were cytomegalovirus-associated.

The study ran its PCR with 60 Vbeta and 13 Jbeta primers. Libraries were prepared by immunoSEQ multiplex PCR; TCRdb keeps only in-frame clonotypes and omits some of them. The sample comprises 250,000 to 350,000 clones, about four fifths of which are singletons, and roughly 0.3% rests with the top ten. Germline CDR1 reads MNHEY; CDR2 reads SVGAGI. CDR3 length: 15 amino acids. The ends lost 5 bases at V and 4 bases at J; junction bases unmatched: 11. Donors sampled were nominally healthy, though unrecorded immune exposures were likely. The table lists this clone with a count of one. Its antigen is unknown.

This receptor was identified in a girl aged 2 to 10 in good health and CMV-seronegative. The genes are TRBV6-5 and TRBJ2-7, with 7 bases lining up with TRBD1. The sample was PBMCs. The CDR3 coding sequence is TGTGCCAGCAGTACCCCCGGGACAGCGAGGTACGAGCAGTACTTC. Protein: CASSTPGTARYEQYF.